These 27 T cell receptor beta chains share one sample of origin, sequenced in a study of blood T cell repertoires in COVID-19. Data came from immunoSEQ multiplex PCR; TCRdb stores just in-frame clones and leaves some out. This sample has about 150,000 clones, with about 86% found just once. The sample comprised peripheral blood. The receptors shown here come from an older woman with acute or convalescent COVID-19.

This chain joins TRBV6-2 or TRBV6-3 and TRBJ2-3; TRBD2 aligns across 14 bases. This CDR3 has 20 amino acids. Germline V lookup: CDR1 MNHEY, CDR2 SVGEGT. Losses at the gene ends were 2 bases for V and 2 bases for J; bases not matched to a gene: 12. The CDR3 DNA sequence: TGTGCCAGCAGTTACCCAACTAGTCCGGGACTAGCGGGGGCCACAGATACGCAGTATTTT. Amino acids: CASSYPTSPGLAGATDTQYF.

The chain uses TRBV2 and TRBJ1-2; no definite D call. The CDR3 consists of 14 residues. Looked up from germline, CDR1 is SNHLY and CDR2 is FYNNEI. Trimming removed 4 bases from V and 2 bases from J, with 11 bases in between. CDR3 bases: TGTGCCAGCAGTGCGAGTGTTGCCAACTATGGCTACACCTTC. Translated: CASSASVANYGYTF.

The V and J genes are TRBV27 and TRBJ2-3; D perhaps matches TRBD1 (8 bases). Per the germline V gene, CDR1 is MNHEY and CDR2 is SMNVEV (reference sequence). The CDR3 contains 15 residues. V was pared by 5 bases and J by 1 base, with 13 bases between. CDR3 bases: TGTGCCAGCAGTATTACAGGGGGGGGCACAGATACGCAGTATTTT. This translates into CASSITGGGTDTQYF.

The J gene is TRBJ1-2, the V gene TRBV2; D may be TRBD1 (6 bases). The CDR3 contains 12 residues. The V end was cut by 3 bases, the J end by 5 bases, with 7 bases between. Germline V gene lookup returns CDR1 SNHLY and CDR2 FYNNEI. The CDR3 DNA reads as TGTGCCAGCAGTGATACAGGGTATGGCTACACCTTC. It yields the protein CASSDTGYGYTF.

The V call is TRBV4-2, the J call TRBJ1-2, with 7 bases aligning to TRBD1. The CDR3 contains 18 residues. Germline loops: CDR1 LGHNA, CDR2 YNFKEQ. The trim removed 1 base at V and 11 bases at J, leaving 22 bases unmatched. The CDR3 reads CASSQGPGTDAVRGRYTF. The CDR3 DNA follows: TGTGCCAGCAGCCAAGGCCCCGGGACAGACGCGGTCAGGGGAAGGTACACCTTC.

The rearrangement uses TRBV11-2 and TRBJ1-2, with D uncertain. This CDR3 comprises 16 residues. The germline gives CDR1 SGHAT, CDR2 FQNNGV. V lost 5 bases, J lost 2 bases, and 18 bases lay in between. The CDR3 reads CASSPLALGSNYGYTF. DNA of the CDR3: TGTGCCAGCAGCCCCCTAGCCCTAGGAAGCAACTATGGCTACACCTTC.

V is TRBV18 and J is TRBJ2-1; 13 bases are a match to TRBD2. The CDR3 runs to 17 residues. Per the germline V gene, CDR1 is KGHSH and CDR2 is LQKENI. The V gene end was trimmed by 3 bases and the J gene end by 4 bases; junction bases not matched to a gene: 6. For the CDR3, the DNA is TGTGCCAGCTCACCGGGGACTAGCGGGGAGAAGTACAATGAGCAGTTCTTC. This encodes CASSPGTSGEKYNEQFF.

This clone appeared a single time. The chain is built from TRBV6-1 and TRBJ1-1; a possible D gene is TRBD1 (5 bases). Trimming removed 2 bases at V and 10 bases at J, with 17 bases between. Germline CDR1 reads MNHNS; CDR2 reads SASEGT. The CDR3 is 14 amino acids. The CDR3 nucleotides are TGTGCCAGCAGTGAAAGAGTCCAGCAGGGAGGAGCTTTCTTT. Translation gives CASSERVQQGGAFF.

The chain joins TRBV19 to TRBJ1-1, with TRBD1 identical over 7 bases. This CDR3 comprises 15 residues. The junction had 5 bases not matched to a gene; V was cut back by 4 bases and J by 0 bases. Germline V gives CDR1 LNHDA, CDR2 SQIVND (reference sequence). CDR3 in DNA: TGTGCCAGTAGTAAACAGGGGTGGGTGAACACTGAAGCTTTCTTT. As protein: CASSKQGWVNTEAFF.

This clone was observed many times. The CDR3 sequence is CASSPGGARRRTEAFF. CDR3 DNA: TGTGCCAGCAGCCCGGGGGGGGCTAGGCGAAGGACTGAAGCTTTCTTT. The chain employs TRBV7-3 and TRBJ1-1; weak D call: TRBD1 (6 bases). The CDR3 is 16 amino acids. V gave up 5 bases and J gave up 5 bases, with 21 bases separating them. Germline CDR1 and CDR2: SGHTA and FQGTGA.

A single count supports this clone. The chain couples TRBV9 to TRBJ1-1; tentative D call: TRBD1 (5 bases). The V end lost 0 bases, the J end lost 7 bases, and 13 bases lay between the germline ends. This CDR3 region has 14 residues. Germline CDR1 reads SGDLS; CDR2 reads YYNGEE. The CDR3 protein is CASSVVEGAYEAFF. In DNA form, the CDR3 reads TGTGCCAGCAGCGTAGTAGAAGGGGCCTATGAAGCTTTCTTT.

The V and J genes are TRBV4-2 and TRBJ1-2, with TRBD1 as a possible D gene (5 bases). V lost 0 bases and J lost 7, with 15 bases in between. This CDR3 spans 15 amino acids. Per germline, CDR1 LGHNA and CDR2 YNFKEQ. The DNA of the CDR3 is TGTGCCAGCAGCCAAGATCCCGCAGGGAGGAGTGGCTACACCTTC. Protein product: CASSQDPAGRSGYTF.

V is TRBV5-4 and J is TRBJ1-2; 7 bases are a match to TRBD1. The CDR3 has 15 amino acids. CDR1 and CDR2 from the germline V gene are SGHNT and YYREEE (reference sequence). After removal of 0 bases from V and 4 bases from J, the junction contained 6 bases not matched to a gene. The CDR3 sequence is CASSLDGTEFYGYTF. The CDR3 DNA reads TGTGCCAGCAGCTTGGACGGGACAGAATTCTATGGCTACACCTTC.

The rearrangement links TRBV18 to TRBJ1-1; D may be TRBD1 (5 bases). CDR3 length equals 15 residues. V was cut by 0 bases and J by 2 bases, with 10 bases left in between. Germline CDR1 reads KGHSH; CDR2 reads LQKENI. The CDR3 sequence is CASSPPVTGNTEAFF. The CDR3 DNA sequence: TGTGCCAGCTCACCACCGGTCACAGGTAACACTGAAGCTTTCTTT.

The chain has TRBV18 and TRBJ2-4; TRBD1 matches at 9 bases. From germline, CDR1 is KGHSH and CDR2 LQKENI. Trimming took 3 bases from V and 7 from J; bases not matched to a gene: 7. The CDR3 is 15 amino acids. In DNA form, the CDR3 reads TGTGCCAGCTCACCCGGACAGGGGATTACGAACATTCAGTACTTC. Translation: CASSPGQGITNIQYF.

The genes are TRBV6-5 and TRBJ2-7, with 7 positions matching TRBD1. The CDR3 sequence is 14 residues long. J lost 0 bases, V lost 7 bases, and 6 bases had no gene match. In germline, CDR1 is MNHEY, CDR2 SVGAGI. The CDR3 nucleotides are TGTGCCAGCACACCCGGGACAGCCTCCTACGAGCAGTACGTC. Translating gives CASTPGTASYEQYV.

The gene calls are TRBV5-1 and TRBJ2-1, with 8 bases that match TRBD2. The CDR3 contains 15 residues. J was trimmed by 7 bases and V by 0 bases; bases with no gene match: 6. The germline CDR1 and CDR2 sequences are SGHRS and YFSETQ. CDR3 sequence (DNA): TGCGCCAGCAGCTTGGATGTGGCGGGAGGAAATGAGCAGTTCTTC. It translates to CASSLDVAGGNEQFF.

This chain joins TRBV28 and TRBJ1-1; tentatively, D is TRBD1 (6 bases). Germline V gives CDR1 MDHEN, CDR2 SYDVKM. Trimming shortened V by 6 bases and J by 0 bases, and 8 bases separated the two germline ends. This CDR3 comprises 13 residues. The CDR3 region is CASRGTLNTEAFF. The CDR3 DNA follows: TGTGCCAGCAGAGGGACATTGAACACTGAAGCTTTCTTT.

This chain uses TRBV5-1 with TRBJ2-3, with 9 positions matching TRBD2. The CDR3 extends over 16 amino acids. The V gene end was trimmed by 4 bases and the J gene end by 2 bases; junction bases not matched to a gene: 8. Germline V gene data show CDR1 as SGHRS and CDR2 as YFSETQ. The CDR3 sequence: CASSPGVAGATDTQYF. The CDR3 DNA sequence: TGCGCCAGCAGCCCCGGTGTAGCGGGGGCCACAGATACGCAGTATTTT.

The J gene is TRBJ1-1, the V gene TRBV28; TRBD1 aligns across 9 bases. Germline CDR1 is MDHEN and CDR2 is SYDVKM. The V and J ends lost 5 bases and 5 bases, in that order; junction bases with no gene match: 9. This CDR3 region has 15 residues. The CDR3 spells CASSPLQGAWTEAFF. The CDR3 nucleotides read TGTGCCAGCAGTCCCCTACAGGGGGCGTGGACTGAAGCTTTCTTT.

This clone came up a few times. The J gene is TRBJ1-5, the V gene TRBV5-1, with a weak D call TRBD1 (5 bases). The CDR3 is 15 residues long. V was clipped by 3 bases and J by 0 bases, with 10 bases between them. The germline gives CDR1 SGHRS, CDR2 YFSETQ. The CDR3 nucleotides read TGCGCCAGCAGCTCCTCCGGGGGTAGCAATCAGCCCCAGCATTTT. Translated: CASSSSGGSNQPQHF.

The V gene is TRBV15, the J gene TRBJ1-6; D remains ambiguous. Germline V gene lookup returns CDR1 LNHNV and CDR2 YYDKDF (reference sequence). V was cut by 3 bases and J by 9 bases, with 12 bases left in between. This CDR3 spans 14 amino acids. CDR3 protein: CATSRPELVSPLHF. In DNA, the CDR3 is TGTGCCACCAGCAGGCCCGAACTAGTTTCACCCCTCCACTTT.

V is TRBV5-6 and J is TRBJ2-7; D possibly corresponds to TRBD1 (6 bases). The CDR3 loop spans 15 amino acids. CDR1 is SGHDT and CDR2 is YYEEEE in the germline V gene. V was cut by 4 bases and J by 7 bases, with 21 bases left in between. CDR3: CASSGTGTPQREQYF. In DNA form, the CDR3 reads TGTGCCAGCAGCGGAACCGGGACACCACAAAGAGAGCAGTACTTC.

V usage is TRBV10-3 and J usage is TRBJ1-1; 7 bases agree with TRBD1. The CDR3 totals 11 residues. The germline CDR1 and CDR2 sequences are ENHRY and SYGVKD. The V gene end was trimmed by 2 bases and the J gene end by 12 bases; junction bases not matched to a gene: 3. The chain's CDR3 is CAISEGTETFF. CDR3 DNA sequence: TGTGCCATCAGTGAGGGGACAGAGACTTTCTTT.

This sequence joins TRBV4-2 and TRBJ2-2, with D possibly matching TRBD2 (5 bases). The CDR3 sequence is 16 residues long. V dropped 4 bases and J dropped 6 bases, with 18 bases sitting between them. Germline V gene sequence: CDR1 LGHNA, CDR2 YNFKEQ. The CDR3 here is CASSPRGSIVPGELFF. CDR3 nucleotides: TGTGCCAGCAGCCCCCGGGGTAGCATCGTTCCCGGGGAGCTGTTTTTT.

In this sample, this clone turned up once. The CDR3 DNA follows: TGTGCCAGCAGCTCGTGGACAGGGGATGGCTACACCTTC. It is translated as CASSSWTGDGYTF. V gene TRBV7-8 combines with J gene TRBJ1-2; 9 nucleotides agree with TRBD1. The CDR3 extends over 13 amino acids. Germline CDR1 reads SGHVS; CDR2 reads FQNEAQ. J gave up 6 bases and V 4 bases, and 3 bases lay outside the gene matches.

This clone was detected a few times. At one of its ends the junction is not consistent with the germline gene, which may arise from a read error. The chain's CDR3 is CSVEGPNRGVGTEAFF. Written as DNA, the CDR3 is TGCAGCGTCGAAGGGCCCAACAGGGGGGTTGGCACTGAAGCTTTCTTT. J is TRBJ1-1 and V is TRBV29-1; 8 positions match TRBD1. CDR3 length equals 16 residues. Germline CDR1 reads SQVTM; CDR2 reads ANQGSEA.